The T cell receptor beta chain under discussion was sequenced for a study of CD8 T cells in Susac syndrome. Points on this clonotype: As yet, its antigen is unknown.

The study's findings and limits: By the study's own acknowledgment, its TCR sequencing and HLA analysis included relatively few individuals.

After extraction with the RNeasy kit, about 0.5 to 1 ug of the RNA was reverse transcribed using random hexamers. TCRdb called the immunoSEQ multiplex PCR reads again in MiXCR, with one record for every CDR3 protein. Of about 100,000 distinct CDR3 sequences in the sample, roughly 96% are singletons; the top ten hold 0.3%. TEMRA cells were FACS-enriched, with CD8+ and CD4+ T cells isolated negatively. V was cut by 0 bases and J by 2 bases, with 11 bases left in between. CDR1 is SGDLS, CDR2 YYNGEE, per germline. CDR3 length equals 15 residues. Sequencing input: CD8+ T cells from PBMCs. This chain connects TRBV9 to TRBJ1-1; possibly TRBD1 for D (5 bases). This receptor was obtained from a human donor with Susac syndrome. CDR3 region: CASSVVYGGNTEAFF. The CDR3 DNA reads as TGTGCCAGCAGCGTAGTTTACGGGGGAAACACTGAAGCTTTCTTT.